The 19 T cell receptor beta chains below all came from one sample that was sequenced in a study of blood T cell repertoires in COVID-19. The protocol was immunoSEQ multiplex PCR, while the TCRdb copy is restricted to in-frame clones and leaves out a portion. The sample carries 360,000 or so clones, roughly four fifths recorded once. Material: PBMCs or T cells enriched from blood (not recorded which). All receptors derive from a woman in her forties or fifties who had recovered from COVID-19.

The V gene is TRBV4-1, the J gene TRBJ2-1; D call uncertain. CDR1 and CDR2 (germline): MGHRA, YSYEKL. V lost 0 bases to trimming and J lost 6 bases, with 15 bases between them. CDR3 size: 16 residues. CDR3 sequence (DNA): TGCGCCAGCAGCCAAGATAGAAGTCTCCGATGCAATGAGCAGTTCTTC. This codes for CASSQDRSLRCNEQFF.

The V call is TRBV9, the J call TRBJ2-3; D is uncertain. Germline CDR1 reads SGDLS; CDR2 reads YYNGEE. This CDR3 has 15 amino acids. V lost 6 bases, J lost 0 bases, and 14 bases lay in between. The CDR3 DNA reads as TGTGCCAGCAACAAACAGTGGCCTAGCACAGATACGCAGTATTTT. Translation: CASNKQWPSTDTQYF. Combining the CDR3 with reference TRBV9 and TRBJ2-3 gives the whole variable domain DSGVTQTPKHLITATGQRVTLRCSPRSGDLSVYWYQQSLDQGLQFLIQYYNGEERAKGNILERFSAQQFPDLHSELNLSSLELGDSALYFCASNKQWPSTDTQYFGPGTRLTVL.

V usage is TRBV7-2 and J usage is TRBJ1-2; the match to TRBD1 covers 7 bases. The CDR3 spans 17 residues. V shed 1 base, J shed 1 base, and the junction held 9 bases outside the gene matches. Germline V gene lookup returns CDR1 SGHTA and CDR2 FQGNSA. As DNA, the CDR3 is TGTGCCAGCAGCTTAGTCCCCGGACAGGCCGATAACTATGGCTACACCTTC. Its translation: CASSLVPGQADNYGYTF.

The chain carries TRBV12-3 or TRBV12-4 and TRBJ2-2; D is unresolved. The CDR3 length is 12 residues. Between the trimmed V and J ends, which lost 5 bases and 8 bases, there was a span of 9 bases. DNA of the CDR3: TGTGCCAGCAGTAAAGAACGGGGGGAGCTGTTTTTT. This codes for CASSKERGELFF.

The V call is TRBV19, the J call TRBJ2-1, with TRBD1 identical over 7 bases. Germline loops: CDR1 LNHDA, CDR2 SQIVND (reference sequence). This CDR3 region has 13 residues. Trimming cost V 6 bases and J 9 bases; bases outside gene matches: 8. The CDR3 DNA follows: TGTGCCAGTAGAAAGGGGGCTGCTTTTGAGCAGTTCTTC. The encoded protein is CASRKGAAFEQFF.

This chain connects TRBV30 to TRBJ2-1; TRBD2 aligns across 11 bases. CDR3 length: 15 amino acids. Germline CDR1 GTSNPN, CDR2 SVGIG (reference sequence). J gave up 7 bases and V 0 bases, and 5 bases lay outside the gene matches. The CDR3 spells CAWSVGSGGGNEQFF. DNA for the CDR3: TGTGCCTGGAGTGTTGGTAGCGGGGGGGGTAATGAGCAGTTCTTC.

The genes are TRBV4-1 and TRBJ2-7; D is undetermined. The V gene lost 4 bases and the J gene lost 0 bases, with 10 bases spanning the gap. The germline CDR1 and CDR2 sequences are MGHRA and YSYEKL. This CDR3 is 14 amino acids long. CDR3 DNA sequence: TGCGCCAGCAGCCCAGACTTTTTCTCCTACGAGCAGTACTTC. As protein: CASSPDFFSYEQYF.

The rearrangement joins TRBV18 to TRBJ2-5; 10 nucleotides match TRBD2. With 3 bases clipped from V and 0 bases from J, the junction kept 7 bases outside the gene matches. The germline V gene has CDR1 KGHSH and CDR2 LQKENI. The CDR3 covers 17 residues. CDR3 amino acids: CASSPGTAGGYQETQYF. In DNA form, the CDR3 reads TGTGCCAGCTCACCCGGTACAGCGGGAGGGTACCAAGAGACCCAGTACTTC.

Here the CDR3 reads CASSLSGIFEAFF. The CDR3 DNA reads TGCGCCAGCAGCTTGTCAGGGATATTTGAAGCTTTCTTT. The chain combines TRBV5-1 with TRBJ1-1; D is perhaps TRBD1 (5 bases). This CDR3 spans 13 amino acids. Trimming pared 1 base from V and 7 bases from J, leaving 11 bases between. The germline gives CDR1 SGHRS, CDR2 YFSETQ.

This chain joins TRBV5-1 and TRBJ1-1, with 7 bases matching TRBD1. Losses at the gene ends were 2 bases for V and 1 base for J; bases not matched to a gene: 5. From germline, CDR1 is SGHRS and CDR2 YFSETQ. The CDR3 sequence is 15 residues long. CDR3 bases: TGCGCCAGCAGCTTCTCGACAGGGTGGAACACTGAAGCTTTCTTT. It specifies CASSFSTGWNTEAFF.

The V call is TRBV2, the J call TRBJ1-2; TRBD1 is a possible D gene (5 bases). CDR3 size: 13 residues. V was trimmed by 0 bases and J by 7 bases, leaving 9 bases between them. Germline CDR1 is SNHLY and CDR2 is FYNNEI. The CDR3 protein is CASSEASGVGYTF. The CDR3 DNA sequence: TGTGCCAGCAGTGAAGCGTCGGGGGTTGGCTACACCTTC.

The chain couples TRBV10-3 to TRBJ1-2, with 10 bases that match TRBD1. The length of the CDR3 is 15 residues. CDR1 is ENHRY and CDR2 is SYGVKD in the germline V gene. The junction had 14 bases not matched to a gene; V was cut back by 8 bases and J by 8 bases. For the CDR3, the DNA is TGTGCCATCCGCCCCGTGCCAGACAGGGGGCTCGGCTACACCTTC. Translation: CAIRPVPDRGLGYTF.

This clone was seen a handful of times. The chain employs TRBV11-2 and TRBJ1-2; 8 bases map to TRBD1. V lost 5 bases to trimming and J lost 2 bases; unmatched junction nucleotides: 10. The CDR3 is 16 amino acids. CDR1 and CDR2 from the germline V gene are SGHAT and FQNNGV. CDR3 sequence reads: CASSPQGAGRNYGYTF. The CDR3 bases are TGTGCCAGCAGCCCCCAGGGGGCAGGGCGAAACTATGGCTACACCTTC.

J is TRBJ2-7 and V is TRBV25-1; tentatively, D is TRBD1 (6 bases). CDR3 length: 15 residues. Per germline, CDR1 MGHDK and CDR2 SYGVNS. The V and J ends lost 2 bases and 2 bases respectively, with 13 bases between them. The CDR3 region is CASSELGAGAYEQYF. As DNA, the CDR3 is TGTGCCAGCAGTGAACTCGGAGCAGGGGCCTACGAGCAGTACTTC.

The chain has TRBV12-3 or TRBV12-4 and TRBJ2-1; TRBD2 is a possible D gene (6 bases). Trimming shortened V by 6 bases and J by 10 bases, and 13 bases separated the two germline ends. This CDR3 is built from 12 residues. The CDR3 coding sequence is TGTGCCAGCAGATCGGGTCGGGGGGAGCAGTTCTTC. The encoded protein is CASRSGRGEQFF.

The chain has TRBV6-6 and TRBJ1-2; D might be TRBD1 (5 bases). From germline, CDR1 is MNHNY and CDR2 SVGAGI (reference sequence). The CDR3 sequence is 11 residues long. The V end lost 10 bases, the J end lost 2 bases, and 8 bases lay between the germline ends. CDR3 bases: TGTGCCACCGCAGGGAACTATGGCTACACCTTC. Its translation is CATAGNYGYTF.

Note on this clone: At one boundary the junction diverges from the germline segment, which might be a read error. This chain uses TRBV7-7 with TRBJ1-5; TRBD1 might be the D (6 bases). The CDR3 runs to 17 residues. Germline V CDR1 and CDR2: SSHAT, FNYEAQ (reference sequence). CDR3 bases: TGTGCTAGCAGCTCGGCGGGGGCGGATGAGGGTGATCAGCCCCAGCATTTT. Translation gives CASSSAGADEGDQPQHF.

This chain uses TRBV6-2 or TRBV6-3 with TRBJ2-1; tentative D call: TRBD2 (6 bases). The V gene lost 6 bases and the J gene lost 8 bases, with 17 bases spanning the gap. The CDR3 length is 14 residues. CDR1 and CDR2 (germline): MNHEY, SVGEGT. CDR3: CASSRGTAPDEQFF. DNA of the CDR3: TGTGCCAGCAGCCGGGGGACTGCCCCGGATGAGCAGTTCTTC.

This sequence joins TRBV11-3 and TRBJ2-7; a weak D match, TRBD1 (5 bases). The CDR3 has 12 amino acids. Deletions cut 5 bases from V and 7 bases from J, with 12 bases between. The germline V gene has CDR1 SGHNT and CDR2 YENEEA. In DNA form, the CDR3 reads TGTGCCAGCAGCGGACACACCGGGGAGCAGTACTTC. It specifies CASSGHTGEQYF.